The rows below give T cell receptor beta chains drawn from one sample of a study of tumor and adjacent non-tumor tissue in lung cancer. Each CDR3 protein is one row after TCRdb ran MiXCR on the multiplex PCR reads. The sample holds 55,000 to 70,000 distinct CDR3 sequences, 55% to 70% seen once. What was sequenced was lung tumor tissue. The receptors originated from a man over 45 with non-small cell lung cancer. CDR3s leave out the opening cysteine and the closing phenylalanine or tryptophan.

TRBJ2-7,TRBV11-1,TSSPPTGRGEQY
TRBJ2-1,TRBV28,ASSLPTWDRGATGSSYNEQF
TRBJ2-7,TRBV28,ASSSLTSGRRYEKY
TRBJ1-5,TRBV29-1,SVEEMDGQPQH
TRBJ2-6,TRBV29-1,SVGELVGANTLT
TRBJ2-7,TRBV7-2,ASSFVLAAYEQY
TRBJ2-1,TRBV28,ASSQSGLAGGSRAYNEQF
TRBJ2-1,TRBV11-2,ASSRIGTNLYNEQF
TRBJ2-2,TRBV12-3/TRBV12-4,ANKRGWELF
TRBJ2-4,TRBV6-1,ASSEVTGGKNIQY
TRBJ2-2,TRBV10-3,AISDDGADTGELF